The 32 T cell receptor beta chains below come from one sample, sequenced in a study of Ad26.COV2.S vaccination and SARS-CoV-2 variants. Produced via immunoSEQ multiplex PCR; TCRdb's table is partial and in-frame only. The sample records over 110,000 clones, 70% to 90% being singletons. Sequencing used peripheral blood, obtained after recovery from COVID-19. These receptors all come from a human donor who had recovered from COVID-19.

The gene calls are TRBV12-3 or TRBV12-4 and TRBJ1-1, with 8 bases aligning to TRBD1. The CDR3 extends over 13 amino acids. Trimming cost V 8 bases and J 4 bases; bases outside gene matches: 6. This CDR3 reads CASGITGGTEAFF. DNA of the CDR3: TGTGCCAGCGGAATTACAGGGGGCACTGAAGCTTTCTTT.

Here the CDR3 DNA reads TGTGCCAGCAGCCCGGGGGCTTCCTACGAGCAGTACTTC. The encoded protein is CASSPGASYEQYF. The chain is built from TRBV12-3 or TRBV12-4 and TRBJ2-7; D tentatively reads TRBD1 or TRBD2 (6 bases each). The ends were cut back, 6 bases at V and 1 base at J, with 10 bases in the middle. The CDR3 is 13 amino acids.

The chain recombines TRBV4-3 with TRBJ1-1; TRBD1 aligns across 7 bases. The CDR3 length is 15 residues. V lost 4 bases, J lost 3 bases, and 8 bases stayed unmatched. From germline, CDR1 is LGHNA and CDR2 YSLEER. The CDR3 spells CASSLAGQAYTEAFF. In DNA form, the CDR3 reads TGCGCCAGCAGCCTCGCAGGACAGGCCTACACTGAAGCTTTCTTT.

This clone has a single count. Here the CDR3 reads CASSLEWASTDTQYF. For the CDR3, the DNA is TGTGCCAGCAGCTTAGAATGGGCTAGCACAGATACGCAGTATTTT. The chain combines TRBV7-2 with TRBJ2-3; D unclear. Germline V lookup: CDR1 SGHTA, CDR2 FQGNSA. The V gene lost 1 base and the J gene lost 0 bases, with 8 bases spanning the gap. This CDR3 has 15 amino acids.

The gene calls are TRBV27 and TRBJ1-1; D may be TRBD1 (6 bases). The V end was cut by 3 bases, the J end by 1 base, with 12 bases between. The CDR3 contains 15 residues. Germline V gives CDR1 MNHEY, CDR2 SMNVEV (reference sequence). The CDR3 loop is CASSLAGATNTEAFF. CDR3 bases: TGTGCCAGCAGTTTGGCAGGGGCCACGAACACTGAAGCTTTCTTT.

This clone was seen only a few times. The genes are TRBV6-1 and TRBJ2-7, with 7 bases lining up with TRBD2. The CDR3 extends over 17 amino acids. Trimming took 1 base from V and 1 from J; bases not matched to a gene: 10. CDR1 and CDR2 from the germline V gene are MNHNS and SASEGT. CDR3 in DNA: TGTGCCAGCAGTGAAGGGCTAACTAGCGCCCGGTCCTACGAGCAGTACTTC. Its protein product is CASSEGLTSARSYEQYF.

The gene calls are TRBV6-1 and TRBJ1-4, with D unresolved. The CDR3 has 15 amino acids. Trimming removed 0 bases from V and 2 bases from J, with 7 bases in between. CDR1 and CDR2 from the germline V gene are MNHNS and SASEGT. For the CDR3, the DNA is TGTGCCAGCAGTGAAGCGCCTTGGACTAATGAAAAACTGTTTTTT. Translation: CASSEAPWTNEKLFF.

J is TRBJ2-6 and V is TRBV28; no clear D. The CDR3 is 11 amino acids. Germline V gene sequence: CDR1 MDHEN, CDR2 SYDVKM. The CDR3 sequence: CGSSGANVLTF. In nucleotides, the CDR3 is TGTGGGAGCTCTGGGGCCAACGTCCTGACTTTC. The variable domain in full, with the rest retrieved from reference TRBV28 and TRBJ2-6, is DVKVTQSSRYLVKRTGEKVFLECVQDMDHENMFWYRQDPGLGLRLIYFSYDVKMKEKGDIPEGYSVSREKKERFSLILESASTNQTSMYLCGSSGANVLTFGAGSRLTVL.

This clone was seen a single time. The chain couples TRBV4-1 to TRBJ2-5, with 9 bases that match TRBD1. The V and J ends lost 0 bases and 4 bases, in that order; junction bases with no gene match: 3. The CDR3 sequence is 15 residues long. CDR1 is MGHRA, CDR2 YSYEKL, per germline. This chain's CDR3 is CASSQDGTGRETQYF. The CDR3 DNA is TGCGCCAGCAGCCAAGATGGGACAGGGCGAGAGACCCAGTACTTC.

This clone was detected once. This sequence joins TRBV5-5 and TRBJ1-2, with a tentative D call TRBD1 (5 bases). The ends were cut back, 0 bases at V and 3 bases at J, with 9 bases in the middle. There are 14 residues in the CDR3. In germline, CDR1 is SGHKS, CDR2 YYEKEE (reference sequence). CDR3 loop: CASSLVWGDYGYTF. CDR3 DNA sequence: TGTGCCAGCAGCTTGGTTTGGGGGGACTATGGCTACACCTTC.

This clone was found once. The rearrangement links TRBV28 to TRBJ2-7, with D perhaps matching TRBD1 (6 bases). The CDR3 has 16 amino acids. V was shortened by 2 bases and J by 2 bases, with 16 bases between the two germline ends. The germline CDR1 and CDR2 sequences are MDHEN and SYDVKM. The CDR3 coding sequence is TGTGCCAGCAGTTTACTCCTGGGGGCGAGGACCTACGAGCAGTACTTC. It encodes CASSLLLGARTYEQYF.

The V call is TRBV28, the J call TRBJ2-7, with TRBD1 as a possible D gene (6 bases). CDR3 length: 15 amino acids. V gave up 6 bases and J gave up 4 bases, with 19 bases separating them. From germline, CDR1 is MDHEN and CDR2 SYDVKM. The DNA of the CDR3 is TGTGCCAGCAGCTCCACAGGGATCTCTTCTTACGAGCAGTACTTC. Its protein is CASSSTGISSYEQYF.

The V call is TRBV2, the J call TRBJ2-3; D unclear. Per the germline V gene, CDR1 is SNHLY and CDR2 is FYNNEI. The ends were cut back, 4 bases at V and 2 bases at J, with 10 bases in the middle. The CDR3 consists of 14 residues. The DNA of the CDR3 is TGTGCCAGCAGTGCCGGGCCCAACACAGATACGCAGTATTTT. Its translation is CASSAGPNTDTQYF.

The V call is TRBV5-6, the J call TRBJ2-3; D remains unclear. The CDR3 sequence is 15 residues long. Deletions cut 0 bases from V and 4 bases from J, with 12 bases between. The germline V gene encodes CDR1 SGHDT and CDR2 YYEEEE. CDR3 sequence (DNA): TGTGCCAGCAGCTTGGCACCGGAAGGGTCAGATACGCAGTATTTT. Translating gives CASSLAPEGSDTQYF. Filled out from reference TRBV5-6 and TRBJ2-3, the complete variable domain reads DAGVTQSPTHLIKTRGQQVTLRCSPKSGHDTVSWYQQALGQGPQFIFQYYEEEERQRGNFPDRFSGHQFPNYSSELNVNALLLGDSALYLCASSLAPEGSDTQYFGPGTRLTVL.

The V call is TRBV2, the J call TRBJ1-2; D is ambiguous. This CDR3 has 12 residues. Per germline, CDR1 SNHLY and CDR2 FYNNEI. Trimming removed 6 bases at V and 8 bases at J, with 13 bases between. DNA of the CDR3: TGTGCCAGCAGGCTCCGGGCGGGGGGCTACACCTTC. Translation gives CASRLRAGGYTF. Using reference TRBV2 and TRBJ1-2 for the parts outside the CDR3, the full variable domain is EPEVTQTPSHQVTQMGQEVILRCVPISNHLYFYWYRQILGQKVEFLVSFYNNEISEKSEIFDDQFSVERPDGSNFTLKIRSTKLEDSAMYFCASRLRAGGYTFGSGTRLTVV.

The chain links TRBV25-1 to TRBJ1-4; no clear D gene. CDR1 is MGHDK, CDR2 SYGVNS, per germline. With 3 bases removed from V and 5 bases from J, the gap between germline ends came to 4 bases. This CDR3 region has 12 residues. In DNA, the CDR3 is TGTGCCAGCAGTGAGGGCAATGAAAAACTGTTTTTT. Residues: CASSEGNEKLFF.

The chain recombines TRBV3-1 (or the pseudogene TRBV3-2) with TRBJ2-7; TRBD1 agrees at 7 bases. The V gene end was trimmed by 3 bases and the J gene end by 4 bases; junction bases not matched to a gene: 9. This CDR3 is built from 15 residues. Germline CDR1 LGHDT, CDR2 YNNKEL (reference sequence). Here the CDR3 reads CASSHRVDRIYEQYF. CDR3 nucleotide sequence: TGTGCCAGCAGCCACAGGGTGGACAGGATTTACGAGCAGTACTTC.

The chain combines TRBV28 with TRBJ2-7; possibly TRBD2 for D (6 bases). This CDR3 has 13 residues. Per the germline V gene, CDR1 is MDHEN and CDR2 is SYDVKM. V lost 6 bases to trimming and J lost 5 bases, with 14 bases between them. The CDR3 DNA reads TGTGCCAGCAGCCTCAATTGGGGGGACGAGCAGTACTTC. It yields the protein CASSLNWGDEQYF.

The rearrangement joins TRBV6-5 to TRBJ2-1; TRBD1 aligns across 12 bases. Per germline, CDR1 MNHEY and CDR2 SVGAGI. Unmatched junction bases numbered 10, after V lost 9 bases and J lost 7 bases. This CDR3 is built from 15 residues. The CDR3 sequence is CASKTGTGGGNEQFF. For the CDR3, the DNA is TGTGCCAGTAAGACCGGGACAGGGGGCGGAAATGAGCAGTTCTTC.

V and J are TRBV5-6 and TRBJ2-5; D is uncertain. This CDR3 has 13 residues. V was clipped by 0 bases and J by 3 bases, with 6 bases between them. The germline CDR1 and CDR2 sequences are SGHDT and YYEEEE. The CDR3 loop is CASSLGWEETQYF. The CDR3 bases are TGTGCCAGCAGCTTGGGCTGGGAAGAGACCCAGTACTTC.

The chain couples TRBV2 to TRBJ2-5; TRBD2 matches at 7 bases. The CDR3 extends over 15 amino acids. Germline values: CDR1 SNHLY, CDR2 FYNNEI. Trimming cost V 3 bases and J 2 bases; bases outside gene matches: 6. The CDR3 protein is CASSEHLLAQETQYF. In nucleotides, the CDR3 is TGTGCCAGCAGTGAGCACCTACTAGCGCAAGAGACCCAGTACTTC.

A few counts support this clone. This chain uses TRBV28 with TRBJ2-5, with D tentatively TRBD1 (6 bases). Trimming took 6 bases from V and 6 from J, leaving 14 bases between them. Germline V gene sequence: CDR1 MDHEN, CDR2 SYDVKM. This CDR3 has 13 amino acids. The CDR3 DNA sequence: TGTGCCAGCAGCTCACAGGGTTCGCAGACCCAGTACTTC. Translated, it gives CASSSQGSQTQYF.

CDR3 loop: CASSDGQASSYNSPLHF. The CDR3 region has the DNA TGTGCCAGCAGTGACGGTCAGGCAAGCTCCTATAATTCACCCCTCCACTTT. V usage is TRBV6-1 and J usage is TRBJ1-6; unclear D gene. Germline V gene sequence: CDR1 MNHNS, CDR2 SASEGT. CDR3 length: 17 amino acids. Deletions cut 3 bases from V and 0 bases from J, with 12 bases between.

This chain uses TRBV19 with TRBJ1-6, with unresolved D. Deletions cut 7 bases from V and 5 bases from J, with 12 bases between. The germline CDR1 and CDR2 sequences are LNHDA and SQIVND (reference sequence). The CDR3 loop spans 14 amino acids. The CDR3 nucleotides read TGTGCCAGTAAGGCCACGCCTGATAATTCACCCCTCCACTTT. Translating it yields CASKATPDNSPLHF.

The chain uses TRBV7-2 and TRBJ1-2; D is unresolved. This CDR3 has 15 amino acids. Germline lookup yields CDR1 SGHTA and CDR2 FQGNSA. Trimming took 1 base from V and 3 from J, leaving 12 bases between them. In DNA, the CDR3 is TGTGCCAGCAGCTTAGGACCGTGGGTTCACTATGGCTACACCTTC. Its translation: CASSLGPWVHYGYTF.

The chain combines TRBV7-6 with TRBJ1-1; D is uncertain. The germline gives CDR1 SGHVS, CDR2 FNYEAQ. The CDR3 covers 11 residues. V was trimmed by 3 bases and J by 9 bases, leaving 8 bases between them. The CDR3 here is CASSLEVKAFF. The CDR3 DNA sequence: TGTGCCAGCAGCTTGGAGGTCAAAGCTTTCTTT.

This clone was picked up one time. The chain couples TRBV5-5 to TRBJ1-1, with a tentative D call TRBD1 (5 bases). The CDR3 contains 18 residues. Per germline, CDR1 SGHKS and CDR2 YYEKEE (reference sequence). The V end lost 4 bases, the J end lost 4 bases, and 26 bases lay between the germline ends. The CDR3 spells CASSLRSGARVIGTEAFF. The DNA of the CDR3 is TGTGCCAGCAGCCTTAGATCTGGGGCGCGGGTGATTGGCACTGAAGCTTTCTTT. The whole variable domain, remainder taken from reference TRBV5-5 and TRBJ1-1, is DAGVTQSPTHLIKTRGQQVTLRCSPISGHKSVSWYQQVLGQGPQFIFQYYEKEERGRGNFPDRFSARQFPNYSSELNVNALLLGDSALYLCASSLRSGARVIGTEAFFGQGTRLTVV.

The CDR3 protein is CASSPLGGQGVYEQYF. Written as DNA, the CDR3 is TGTGCCAGCTCACCTCTAGGGGGACAGGGGGTCTACGAGCAGTACTTC. This chain connects TRBV18 to TRBJ2-7; 11 nucleotides agree with TRBD1. The CDR3 runs 16 residues. CDR1 is KGHSH and CDR2 is LQKENI in the germline V gene. Trimming removed 3 bases from V and 3 bases from J; junction bases left unmatched: 7.

V is TRBV28 and J is TRBJ1-5; 8 nucleotides line up with TRBD1. Germline values: CDR1 MDHEN, CDR2 SYDVKM. V was pared by 7 bases and J by 6 bases, with 11 bases of the junction left unmatched. The CDR3 runs 15 residues. The CDR3 spells CASTQQGVRSQPQHF. In nucleotides, the CDR3 is TGTGCCAGCACTCAACAGGGGGTGCGATCTCAGCCCCAGCATTTT.

The gene calls are TRBV14 and TRBJ2-1; 8 bases agree with TRBD1. The CDR3 runs 15 residues. With 4 bases clipped from V and 5 bases from J, the junction kept 7 bases outside the gene matches. Germline assignment: CDR1 SGHDN and CDR2 FVKESK. In DNA form, the CDR3 reads TGTGCCAGCAGCCCCTTTCAGACAGGGGACAATGAGCAGTTCTTC. Its protein product is CASSPFQTGDNEQFF.

The CDR3 nucleotides are TGTGCCAGCAGTTACCAAGCCAGGGTGAACACTGAAGCTTTCTTT. As protein: CASSYQARVNTEAFF. The chain recombines TRBV6-5 with TRBJ1-1, with D perhaps matching TRBD1 (5 bases). The CDR3 totals 15 residues. Trimming cost V 2 bases and J 0 bases, with 10 bases left between them. The germline gives CDR1 MNHEY, CDR2 SVGAGI.

This CDR3 reads CSVEEGRKETQYF. CDR3 coding DNA: TGCAGCGTTGAAGAGGGACGGAAAGAGACCCAGTACTTC. The chain joins TRBV29-1 to TRBJ2-5; D might be TRBD1 or TRBD2, each matching 5 bases. In germline, CDR1 is SQVTM, CDR2 ANQGSEA. This CDR3 has 13 amino acids. Deletions cut 0 bases from V and 3 bases from J, with 8 bases between.